A single sample gave rise to the 23 T cell receptor beta chains below, sequenced in a study of T cell repertoires in cytomegalovirus infection. One entry per CDR3 protein, called by TCRdb with MiXCR from the reads. The sample has approximately 500,000 distinct CDR3 sequences, around 10% seen once. Sequenced: PBMCs. These receptors were taken from a human donor in good health (CMV status not recorded). Some clones in this sample may be carry-over from other donors' samples.

The rearrangement joins TRBV7-6 to TRBJ2-5; D remains ambiguous. The CDR3 length is 13 residues. Germline values: CDR1 SGHVS, CDR2 FNYEAQ. Trimming removed 5 bases at V and 4 bases at J, with 11 bases between. The CDR3 DNA is TGTGCCAGCAGCACCGAAATGGGAGAGACCCAGTACTTC. Its translation is CASSTEMGETQYF.

The chain recombines TRBV12-3 or TRBV12-4 with TRBJ2-5; D might be TRBD2 (5 bases). The ends were cut back, 5 bases at V and 4 bases at J, with 11 bases in the middle. The CDR3 length is 13 residues. CDR3 residues: CASSDGLRETQYF. The CDR3 region has the DNA TGTGCCAGCAGTGACGGACTCAGAGAGACCCAGTACTTC.

This clonotype was observed a handful of times. This chain joins TRBV20-1 and TRBJ2-1; 12 bases map to TRBD2. CDR1 is DFQATT and CDR2 is SNEGSKA in the germline V gene (reference sequence). The CDR3 runs to 16 residues. V was clipped by 3 bases and J by 7 bases; unmatched bases: 10. The CDR3 bases are TGCAGTGCTAGGGAACTCGCCGGGACTAGCGGGAATGAGCAGTTCTTC. It translates to CSARELAGTSGNEQFF.

The rearrangement joins TRBV29-1 to TRBJ2-7, with D perhaps TRBD2 (5 bases). This CDR3 contains 15 residues. Trimming took off 1 base at V and 6 bases at J, with 19 bases between the two ends. The germline V gene encodes CDR1 SQVTM and CDR2 ANQGSEA. The CDR3 bases are TGCAGCGTTGAAGTCCCGGGGTTATGGGGAACCGAGCAGTACTTC. This codes for CSVEVPGLWGTEQYF.

This clonotype was counted only a few times. The gene calls are TRBV20-1 and TRBJ1-3; no clear D gene. Between the trimmed V and J ends, which lost 0 bases and 4 bases, there was a span of 10 bases. Germline V gene sequence: CDR1 DFQATT, CDR2 SNEGSKA (reference sequence). This CDR3 is 14 amino acids long. As DNA, the CDR3 is TGCAGTGCTAGAGATTGGGGAGGGGGAAACACCATATATTTT. Amino acid sequence: CSARDWGGGNTIYF.

The DNA of the CDR3 is TGTGCCAGCAGTCCGCAGGTGGGCCCTGCTAGAGAGGCAGATACGCAGTATTTT. Translating it yields CASSPQVGPAREADTQYF. V gene TRBV28 combines with J gene TRBJ2-3, with D unclear. V gave up 5 bases and J gave up 4 bases, with 25 bases separating them. Germline-derived CDR1 and CDR2 are MDHEN and SYDVKM. The CDR3 is 18 residues long.

At least ten counts were recorded for this clonotype. The V call is TRBV7-2, the J call TRBJ1-3, with a weak D call TRBD1 (5 bases). The germline gives CDR1 SGHTA, CDR2 FQGNSA. Between the trimmed V and J ends, which lost 7 bases and 5 bases, there was a span of 30 bases. CDR3 size: 19 residues. The CDR3 DNA reads as TGTGCCAGCACCGACCCTGGGATTTTTTCGGGGCCCGCTAGAAACACCATATATTTT. Protein: CASTDPGIFSGPARNTIYF.

This clonotype has only one observation. Since a much larger clone is just one base distant, this may be a read error. The V gene is TRBV2, the J gene TRBJ1-6; TRBD1 matches 8 bases. Germline CDR1 and CDR2: SNHLY and FYNNEI. V was clipped by 8 bases and J by 7 bases; unmatched bases: 10. There are 15 residues in the CDR3. Here the CDR3 reads CASGRDRSGNSPLHF. In DNA, the CDR3 is TGTGCCAGCGGCCGGGACAGGTCTGGCAATTCACCCCTCCACTTT.

This clonotype was seen more than once but under ten times. The CDR3 bases are TGCGCCAGCAGCCAACAACTGGACAGGGGTGAGCAGTTCTTC. It specifies CASSQQLDRGEQFF. The J gene is TRBJ2-1, the V gene TRBV4-1; 9 nucleotides align to TRBD1. The CDR3 covers 14 residues. Looked up from germline, CDR1 is MGHRA and CDR2 is YSYEKL. The V and J ends lost 2 bases and 9 bases, in that order; junction bases with no gene match: 5.

Ten or more counts support this clonotype. The chain has TRBV12-3 or TRBV12-4 and TRBJ1-4; the D is unclear. Trimming removed 1 base from V and 10 bases from J, with 10 bases in between. CDR3 length equals 13 residues. The CDR3 DNA reads as TGTGCCAGCAGTTTAGAAGGCCGTGGAAAACTGTTTTTT. Protein: CASSLEGRGKLFF.

There are many counts of this clonotype. This chain joins TRBV7-9 and TRBJ1-1; D is uncertain. V lost 1 base and J 7 bases, leaving 16 bases between the germline ends. The CDR3 is 15 amino acids. Germline-derived CDR1 and CDR2 are SEHNR and FQNEAQ (reference sequence). The CDR3 nucleotides read TGTGCCAGCAGCTTAGGTCATGGGAACGTCGGTGAAGCTTTCTTT. Its translation: CASSLGHGNVGEAFF.

In this sample, this clonotype turned up many times. As DNA, the CDR3 is TGTGCCAGCAGCTTAGCGGCTAGCGGGAGTAGGGAGCAGTACTTC. The encoded protein is CASSLAASGSREQYF. This sequence joins TRBV7-9 and TRBJ2-7; TRBD2 matches at 10 bases. V lost 0 bases to trimming and J lost 7 bases; unmatched junction nucleotides: 6. Germline-derived CDR1 and CDR2 are SEHNR and FQNEAQ (reference sequence). CDR3 size: 15 residues.

The chain is built from TRBV28 and TRBJ2-7; 8 bases match TRBD2. V lost 2 bases and J lost 0; bases outside the gene matches: 3. Germline V gene sequence: CDR1 MDHEN, CDR2 SYDVKM. The CDR3 runs 15 residues. CDR3 in amino acids: CASSLPSGSSYEQYF. In DNA, the CDR3 is TGTGCCAGCAGTTTACCCAGCGGGAGCTCCTACGAGCAGTACTTC.

There are many counts of this clonotype. This chain connects TRBV5-4 to TRBJ2-1; TRBD2 matches 7 bases. The germline V gene encodes CDR1 SGHNT and CDR2 YYREEE (reference sequence). The CDR3 contains 14 residues. The junction had 5 bases not matched to a gene; V was cut back by 5 bases and J by 3 bases. This CDR3 is CASRGGEFYNEQFF. The CDR3 region has the DNA TGTGCCAGCAGGGGAGGGGAGTTCTACAATGAGCAGTTCTTC.

V is TRBV28 and J is TRBJ2-7; the D gene is possibly TRBD1 (5 bases). Germline CDR1 is MDHEN and CDR2 is SYDVKM. Trimming stripped 10 bases from V and 0 bases from J, with 25 bases between. The CDR3 spans 17 residues. The CDR3 DNA is TGTGCCACCTCAGGGTTTGACTTGACGGGTGGCTCCTACGAGCAGTACTTC. This gives the protein CATSGFDLTGGSYEQYF.

This clonotype was observed many times. This rearrangement joins TRBV7-6 to TRBJ2-2, with a tentative D call TRBD1 (5 bases). V shed 5 bases and J shed 5 bases, with 15 bases lying between them. Germline values: CDR1 SGHVS, CDR2 FNYEAQ. The CDR3 has 15 residues. CDR3 sequence: CASSPTTGKTGELFF. The CDR3 DNA follows: TGTGCCAGCAGCCCTACCACAGGAAAGACCGGGGAGCTGTTTTTT.

The table lists this clonotype with a few counts. This chain links TRBV6-6 with TRBJ1-1, with 11 positions matching TRBD1. Germline-derived CDR1 and CDR2 are MNHNY and SVGAGI (reference sequence). This CDR3 is 14 amino acids long. Trimming took 10 bases from V and 8 from J; bases not matched to a gene: 12. The CDR3 nucleotides read TGTGCCATCAGCCCAGGACAGGGGGCCCCCGAAGCTTTCTTT. Amino acids: CAISPGQGAPEAFF.

The chain has TRBV4-1 and TRBJ2-5; TRBD1 aligns across 7 bases. Germline loops: CDR1 MGHRA, CDR2 YSYEKL. Trimming cost V 4 bases and J 7 bases; bases outside gene matches: 12. The CDR3 contains 15 residues. The CDR3 sequence: CASSREGADQGTQYF. The CDR3 nucleotides read TGCGCCAGCAGCCGCGAGGGGGCGGACCAGGGGACCCAGTACTTC.

This clonotype has a count of ten or more. The V and J genes are TRBV19 and TRBJ1-4; 9 nucleotides match TRBD1. V lost 5 bases, J lost 6 bases, and 4 bases stayed unmatched. CDR3 length: 14 amino acids. Germline V lookup: CDR1 LNHDA, CDR2 SQIVND (reference sequence). This chain's CDR3 is CASSLWTGDEKLFF. CDR3 bases: TGTGCCAGTAGTCTGTGGACAGGGGATGAAAAACTGTTTTTT.

This clonotype was seen only once. The chain recombines TRBV7-8 with TRBJ2-3; no definite D call. Looked up from germline, CDR1 is SGHVS and CDR2 is FQNEAQ. V lost 1 base and J lost 0, with 8 bases in between. CDR3 length equals 15 residues. For the CDR3, the DNA is TGTGCCAGCAGCTTAGTGACCATAAGCACAGATACGCAGTATTTT. This encodes CASSLVTISTDTQYF.

This clonotype was observed at least ten times. The rearrangement joins TRBV20-1 to TRBJ2-7; D is ambiguous. Per germline, CDR1 DFQATT and CDR2 SNEGSKA (reference sequence). The CDR3 spans 11 residues. Trimming took off 0 bases at V and 5 bases at J, with 5 bases between the two ends. CDR3 nucleotide sequence: TGCAGTGCTAGAGATCTTGACGAGCAGTACTTC. Residues: CSARDLDEQYF.

This clonotype was counted a few times. The chain carries TRBV29-1 and TRBJ2-2, with D perhaps given as TRBD1 or TRBD2 (5 bases each). Per germline, CDR1 SQVTM and CDR2 ANQGSEA. V lost 7 bases and J 7 bases, leaving 13 bases between the germline ends. The CDR3 extends over 12 amino acids. CDR3 sequence (DNA): TGCAGCGCCGAACGGGGCCTCGGGGAGCTGTTTTTT. Amino acid sequence: CSAERGLGELFF.

This clonotype has only a few counts. V and J are TRBV7-9 and TRBJ2-2, with unresolved D. Germline lookup yields CDR1 SEHNR and CDR2 FQNEAQ (reference sequence). V lost 4 bases and J 2 bases, leaving 8 bases between the germline ends. This CDR3 region has 14 residues. In DNA form, the CDR3 reads TGTGCCAGCAGCTGGTCATCTAACACCGGGGAGCTGTTTTTT. This encodes CASSWSSNTGELFF.